These 16 T cell receptor beta chains were sequenced from one sample in a study of T cell clonotyping in hematopoietic cell transplantation. The assay was immunoSEQ multiplex PCR, and TCRdb's table has in-frame clones only and misses some. The sample has about 19,000 clones, 60% to 80% seen once. Time point indicated: recipient sample about 28 days before transplant, after cytoreduction. The starting material was peripheral blood mononuclear cells, obtained before stem cell transplant. These receptors were collected from a man in his 60s with acute myeloid leukemia. Some clones in this sample may be carry-over from other donors' samples.

CDR3 DNA: TGTGCCAGCAGCCGACTAGCGGGGGTAGGCGCAGATACGCAGTATTTT. It is translated as CASSRLAGVGADTQYF. The rearrangement joins TRBV4-2 to TRBJ2-3; the match to TRBD2 covers 12 bases. This CDR3 is built from 16 residues. The junction had 6 bases not matched to a gene; V was cut back by 4 bases and J by 4 bases. Germline CDR1 LGHNA, CDR2 YNFKEQ.

The V and J genes are TRBV5-1 and TRBJ1-1, with TRBD1 as a possible D gene (6 bases). The CDR3 extends over 14 amino acids. Trimming left V 2 bases short and J 6 bases short, with 14 bases between. Looked up from germline, CDR1 is SGHRS and CDR2 is YFSETQ. CDR3: CASSFQGRGAEAFF. The CDR3 nucleotides are TGCGCCAGCAGCTTTCAAGGGAGGGGGGCTGAAGCTTTCTTT.

This sequence joins TRBV27 and TRBJ2-2; 15 nucleotides line up with TRBD2. Trimming took 4 bases from V and 2 from J; bases not matched to a gene: 11. Germline values: CDR1 MNHEY, CDR2 SMNVEV (reference sequence). This CDR3 is built from 20 residues. The CDR3 coding sequence is TGTGCCAGCAGTTCCTACCCCGGGACTAGCGGGGGGAAAAACACCGGGGAGCTGTTTTTT. It is translated as CASSSYPGTSGGKNTGELFF.

The chain combines TRBV6-5 with TRBJ1-5; a weak D match, TRBD1 (5 bases). V gave up 3 bases and J gave up 2 bases, with 11 bases separating them. CDR1 is MNHEY and CDR2 is SVGAGI in the germline V gene. The CDR3 contains 15 residues. The CDR3, as DNA: TGTGCCAGCAGTTATGGGGCGGGGGGCAATCAGCCCCAGCATTTT. Its translation is CASSYGAGGNQPQHF.

The chain combines TRBV29-1 with TRBJ1-2, with D uncertain. V dropped 4 bases and J dropped 5 bases, with 14 bases sitting between them. In germline, CDR1 is SQVTM, CDR2 ANQGSEA. The CDR3 contains 13 residues. DNA of the CDR3: TGCAGCGTTGTAACTCGGGTCCCGTATGGCTACACCTTC. Its translation is CSVVTRVPYGYTF.

The chain combines TRBV6-1 with TRBJ1-4; 9 nucleotides agree with TRBD1. CDR1 MNHNS and CDR2 SASEGT come from the germline V gene. J was trimmed by 6 bases and V by 4 bases; bases with no gene match: 3. This CDR3 has 14 residues. CDR3 protein: CASSGGQGYEKLFF. Here the CDR3 DNA reads TGTGCCAGCAGTGGGGGACAGGGATATGAAAAACTGTTTTTT.

The V gene is TRBV11-3, the J gene TRBJ2-3; D gene uncertain. This CDR3 has 14 residues. Germline CDR1 and CDR2: SGHNT and YENEEA. V lost 5 bases to trimming and J lost 0 bases, with 9 bases between them. The CDR3 loop reads CASSLTRSTDTQYF. CDR3 bases: TGTGCCAGCAGCCTGACTCGTAGCACAGATACGCAGTATTTT. Based on the CDR3 plus reference TRBV11-3 and TRBJ2-3, the full variable domain is EAGVVQSPRYKIIEKKQPVAFWCNPISGHNTLYWYLQNLGQGPELLIRYENEEAVDDSQLPKDRFSAERLKGVDSTLKIQPAELGDSAVYLCASSLTRSTDTQYFGPGTRLTVL.

The V call is TRBV10-3, the J call TRBJ2-2; 8 nucleotides match TRBD2. This CDR3 has 14 amino acids. Germline V lookup: CDR1 ENHRY, CDR2 SYGVKD. V was clipped by 8 bases and J by 4 bases; unmatched bases: 6. Written as DNA, the CDR3 is TGTGCCATCCGTGGCGGGGGGTCCACCGGGGAGCTGTTTTTT. The encoded protein is CAIRGGGSTGELFF.

The chain couples TRBV11-1 to TRBJ2-7; perhaps TRBD2 as D (6 bases). The length of the CDR3 is 15 residues. The V gene lost 5 bases and the J gene lost 5 bases, with 19 bases spanning the gap. Germline lookup yields CDR1 SGHAT and CDR2 FQDESV (reference sequence). CDR3 bases: TGTGCCAGCAGCCAAGGCGGGGCCCGAATCAACGAGCAGTACTTC. It yields the protein CASSQGGARINEQYF.

The V call is TRBV4-3, the J call TRBJ1-1; no reliable D call. Germline V lookup: CDR1 LGHNA, CDR2 YSLEER. The CDR3 is 14 amino acids. V lost 0 bases and J lost 6, with 11 bases in between. CDR3 in amino acids: CASSQEVFSSEAFF. The CDR3 DNA reads TGCGCCAGCAGCCAAGAAGTCTTCAGCTCTGAAGCTTTCTTT.

V gene TRBV30 combines with J gene TRBJ2-7; no clear D gene. This CDR3 has 11 residues. Germline-derived CDR1 and CDR2 are GTSNPN and SVGIG (reference sequence). The V end was cut by 0 bases, the J end by 3 bases, with 3 bases between. The CDR3 DNA is TGTGCCTGGAGTGTACGCTACGAGCAGTACTTC. This translates into CAWSVRYEQYF.

This clone showed up just once. The chain links TRBV6-4 to TRBJ2-1; D is unresolved. The CDR3 sequence is 14 residues long. CDR1 and CDR2 (germline): MRHNA, SNTAGT. V lost 2 bases and J lost 6, with 11 bases in between. This chain's CDR3 is CASSDSDNPNEQFF. The DNA for the CDR3 is TGTGCCAGCAGTGACAGTGACAACCCCAATGAGCAGTTCTTC.

The chain is built from TRBV7-2 and TRBJ2-7; D is possibly TRBD2 (6 bases). From germline, CDR1 is SGHTA and CDR2 FQGNSA. Trimming shortened V by 8 bases and J by 3 bases, and 11 bases separated the two germline ends. The CDR3 has 12 amino acids. The CDR3 region is CASGAGNYEQYF. The CDR3 bases are TGTGCCAGCGGGGCGGGGAACTACGAGCAGTACTTC.

This CDR3 reads CASSQNSGANVLTF. The CDR3 DNA is TGTGCCAGCAGCCAGAACTCTGGGGCCAACGTCCTGACTTTC. This chain connects TRBV7-2 to TRBJ2-6; D not resolved. CDR1 and CDR2 from the germline V gene are SGHTA and FQGNSA. The germline V and J ends were trimmed by 5 bases and 0 bases, with 5 bases remaining between them. This CDR3 contains 14 residues. Full variable domain (rest looked up from reference TRBV7-2 and TRBJ2-6): GAGVSQSPSNKVTEKGKDVELRCDPISGHTALYWYRQSLGQGLEFLIYFQGNSAPDKSGLPSDRFSAERTGGSVSTLTIQRTQQEDSAVYLCASSQNSGANVLTFGAGSRLTVL.

This clone appeared once. The chain joins TRBV25-1 to TRBJ1-2; tentative D call: TRBD1 (6 bases). Trimming shortened V by 3 bases and J by 0 bases, and 11 bases separated the two germline ends. This CDR3 has 15 residues. The germline V gene has CDR1 MGHDK and CDR2 SYGVNS. CDR3 protein: CASSDWGQTNYGYTF. The CDR3 DNA sequence: TGTGCCAGCAGTGATTGGGGACAAACTAACTATGGCTACACCTTC.

The V and J genes are TRBV6-5 and TRBJ1-5; no firm D call. Trimming cost V 6 bases and J 2 bases, with 11 bases left between them. Germline values: CDR1 MNHEY, CDR2 SVGAGI. This CDR3 spans 14 amino acids. For the CDR3, the DNA is TGTGCCAGCAGCGAGATGGCAGGCAATCAGCCCCAGCATTTT. The encoded protein is CASSEMAGNQPQHF.